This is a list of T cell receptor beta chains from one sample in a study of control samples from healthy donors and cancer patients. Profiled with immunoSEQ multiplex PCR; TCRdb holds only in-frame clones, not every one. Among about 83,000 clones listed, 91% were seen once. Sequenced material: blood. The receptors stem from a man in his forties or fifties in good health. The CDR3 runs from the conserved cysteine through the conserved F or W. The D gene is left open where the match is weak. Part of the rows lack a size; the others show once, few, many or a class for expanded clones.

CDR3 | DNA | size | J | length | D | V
CASSYRGLAGIQETQYF | TGTGCCAGCAGTTACAGGGGACTAGCGGGGATACAAGAGACCCAGTACTTC | once | TRBJ2-5 | 17 | TRBD2 | TRBV6-2/TRBV6-3
CASSLALDRGSPLHF | TGCGCCAGCAGCTTGGCCTTGGACAGAGGCTCACCCCTCCACTTT | . | TRBJ1-6 | 15 | . | TRBV5-1
CASTPFLGGGLNEQFF | TGTGCCAGCACCCCCTTCCTAGGCGGGGGGCTTAATGAGCAGTTCTTC | . | TRBJ2-1 | 16 | TRBD2 | TRBV9
CASSILGRPEAFF | TGTGCCAGTAGTATTCTCGGACGCCCTGAAGCTTTCTTT | . | TRBJ1-1 | 13 | . | TRBV19
CASFDSRGHGYTF | TGTGCCAGTTTTGACAGTCGGGGACATGGCTACACCTTC | . | TRBJ1-2 | 13 | . | TRBV6-5
CASSVGQGGSPLHF | TGCGCCAGCAGCGTCGGACAGGGGGGCTCACCCCTCCACTTT | . | TRBJ1-6 | 14 | TRBD1 | TRBV5-1
CASRTGITEAFF | TGTGCCAGCAGAACAGGGATCACTGAAGCTTTCTTT | . | TRBJ1-1 | 12 | . | TRBV27
CASSEDSVQGGMAF | TGTGCCAGCAGTGAGGATAGTGTACAGGGGGGGATGGCCTTC | . | TRBJ1-2 | 14 | TRBD1 | TRBV2
CASSLGDSDQPQHF | TGTGCCAGCAGCTTAGGGGACAGCGATCAGCCCCAGCATTTT | . | TRBJ1-5 | 14 | TRBD1 | TRBV7-2
CASSQEGQGAYGYTF | TGTGCCAGCAGCCAAGAGGGACAGGGGGCCTATGGCTACACCTTC | . | TRBJ1-2 | 15 | TRBD1 | TRBV4-2
CASSQDGGWADTQYF | TGTGCCAGCAGCCAAGACGGGGGCTGGGCAGATACGCAGTATTTT | once | TRBJ2-3 | 15 | . | TRBV4-2
CATSSRQEEEKLFF | TGTGCCACCAGCTCTCGACAGGAGGAGGAAAAACTGTTTTTT | . | TRBJ1-4 | 14 | . | TRBV15
CASSFLTDTQYF | TGTGCCAGCAGCTTTTTAACAGATACGCAGTATTTT | . | TRBJ2-3 | 12 | . | TRBV7-8
CSVHTVNYGYTF | TGCAGCGTTCACACTGTGAACTATGGCTACACCTTC | . | TRBJ1-2 | 12 | . | TRBV29-1
CASSATRGRETQYF | TGTGCCAGCAGCGCCACCCGGGGCCGAGAGACCCAGTACTTC | . | TRBJ2-5 | 14 | . | TRBV9
CASRDGGRAYEQYF | TGTGCCAGCAGGGACGGAGGGAGGGCCTACGAGCAGTACTTC | . | TRBJ2-7 | 14 | TRBD2 | TRBV5-4
CASSLVGGTGELFF | TGTGCCAGCAGCTTAGTCGGCGGCACCGGGGAGCTGTTTTTT | . | TRBJ2-2 | 14 | . | TRBV7-2
CASSLDSNYGYTF | TGTGCCAGCAGCTTAGATAGCAACTATGGCTACACCTTC | . | TRBJ1-2 | 13 | . | TRBV7-9
CASSMLALEAFF | TGTGCCAGTAGTATGTTGGCACTAGAAGCTTTCTTT | . | TRBJ1-1 | 12 | . | TRBV19
CASGFTTINPNEKLFF | TGTGCTAGTGGTTTTACGACTATAAATCCTAATGAAAAACTGTTTTTT | . | TRBJ1-4 | 16 | . | TRBV12-5
CAWRAEVNTEAFF | TGTGCCTGGAGGGCGGAGGTGAACACTGAAGCTTTCTTT | . | TRBJ1-1 | 13 | . | TRBV30
CASSLGRRNSPLHF | TGTGCCAGCAGTTTGGGCAGGAGAAATTCACCCCTCCACTTT | . | TRBJ1-6 | 14 | . | TRBV2
CASSVSGGAGTEAFF | TGTGCCAGCAGCGTCTCGGGGGGCGCGGGCACTGAAGCTTTCTTT | . | TRBJ1-1 | 15 | . | TRBV9
CASSLLQGDNQRQPQHF | TGTGCCAGCAGTCTCCTCCAGGGGGATAATCAACGTCAGCCCCAGCATTTT | . | TRBJ1-5 | 17 | TRBD1 | TRBV6-6
CASSQDRYSSYEQYF | TGCGCCAGCAGCCAAGACCGATACAGCTCCTACGAGCAGTACTTC | few | TRBJ2-7 | 15 | . | TRBV4-1
CASSQDKGSNQPQHF | TGCGCCAGCAGCCAAGATAAGGGTAGCAATCAGCCCCAGCATTTT | few | TRBJ1-5 | 15 | . | TRBV4-1
CASSLDRGSYGYTF | TGTGCCAGCAGCTTGGATCGGGGGTCCTATGGCTACACCTTC | once | TRBJ1-2 | 14 | . | TRBV5-6
CASSTRQGNTEAFF | TGCGCCAGCAGCACCAGACAGGGGAACACTGAAGCTTTCTTT | . | TRBJ1-1 | 14 | TRBD1 | TRBV5-1
CSVQWNYGYTF | TGCAGCGTTCAATGGAACTATGGCTACACCTTC | . | TRBJ1-2 | 11 | . | TRBV29-1
CASRQSYEQYF | TGTGCCAGCAGACAGAGCTACGAGCAGTACTTC | once | TRBJ2-7 | 11 | . | TRBV6-5
CAISGVSTEAFF | TGTGCCATCAGTGGGGTGAGCACTGAAGCTTTCTTT | . | TRBJ1-1 | 12 | . | TRBV10-3
CASSLGGSKSSGNTIYF | TGCGCCAGCAGCTTGGGGGGGAGTAAGAGCTCTGGAAACACCATATATTTT | . | TRBJ1-3 | 17 | . | TRBV5-1
CASSEGVAGNYGYTF | TGTGCCAGCAGTGAAGGGGTAGCGGGTAACTATGGCTACACCTTC | once | TRBJ1-2 | 15 | . | TRBV6-1
CASSLDRGYEQYF | TGTGCCAGCAGCCTGGACAGGGGCTACGAGCAGTACTTC | once | TRBJ2-7 | 13 | TRBD1 | TRBV5-6
CSALGGSGNTIYF | TGCAGCGCTTTAGGGGGCTCTGGAAACACCATATATTTT | . | TRBJ1-3 | 13 | . | TRBV29-1
CASSVRGGAGYGYTF | TGTGCCAGCAGCGTCCGAGGGGGCGCGGGCTATGGCTACACCTTC | once | TRBJ1-2 | 15 | TRBD1 | TRBV9
CASSYSRVGNQPQHF | TGTGCCAGCAGTTACTCGAGGGTAGGGAATCAGCCCCAGCATTTT | . | TRBJ1-5 | 15 | . | TRBV6-2/TRBV6-3
CASSLGGGETQYF | TGTGCCAGCAGTTTAGGCGGGGGAGAGACCCAGTACTTC | . | TRBJ2-5 | 13 | TRBD2 | TRBV12-3/TRBV12-4
CSASPPGGTDTQYF | TGCAGTGCTAGTCCCCCGGGGGGCACAGATACGCAGTATTTT | . | TRBJ2-3 | 14 | . | TRBV20-1
CASRRSGSEQPQHF | TGTGCCAGTAGGAGGTCGGGTTCGGAGCAGCCCCAGCATTTT | . | TRBJ1-5 | 14 | . | TRBV19
CAWSDGSDQPQHF | TGTGCCTGGAGTGACGGGAGTGATCAGCCCCAGCATTTT | few | TRBJ1-5 | 13 | . | TRBV30
CASRMGQTYEQYF | TGTGCCAGCAGGATGGGACAGACCTACGAGCAGTACTTC | . | TRBJ2-7 | 13 | TRBD1 | TRBV6-5
CASSYPRQAGPNTEAFF | TGTGCCAGCAGTTACCCGCGACAGGCAGGGCCGAACACTGAAGCTTTCTTT | few | TRBJ1-1 | 17 | . | TRBV6-2/TRBV6-3
CASSLSRTGTTEAFF | TGTGCCAGCAGCTTATCCCGGACAGGGACGACTGAAGCTTTCTTT | . | TRBJ1-1 | 15 | TRBD1 | TRBV5-4
CASSVAGDRLKTSYNEQFF | TGTGCCAGCAGCGTAGCAGGGGACAGACTGAAAACCTCCTACAATGAGCAGTTCTTC | . | TRBJ2-1 | 19 | TRBD1 | TRBV9
CASSIDAESNEKLFF | TGTGCCAGTAGTATCGATGCAGAGTCTAATGAAAAACTGTTTTTT | few | TRBJ1-4 | 15 | . | TRBV19
CASSPQGSYTSYEQYF | TGTGCCAGCAGCCCCCAGGGGTCGTACACTAGCTACGAGCAGTACTTC | . | TRBJ2-7 | 16 | . | TRBV11-1
CATSGGTGQPQHF | TGTGCCACCAGTGGAGGGACGGGTCAGCCCCAGCATTTT | . | TRBJ1-5 | 13 | . | TRBV24-1
CSVSWATIGAGELFF | TGCAGCGTTAGTTGGGCCACCATCGGGGCCGGGGAGCTGTTTTTT | . | TRBJ2-2 | 15 | . | TRBV29-1
CASSLEGRVYEQYF | TGTGCCAGCAGCTTAGAAGGCAGGGTCTACGAGCAGTACTTC | . | TRBJ2-7 | 14 | . | TRBV7-2
CASSFGLTVEAFF | TGTGCCAGCAGTTTTGGGCTAACAGTTGAAGCTTTCTTT | . | TRBJ1-1 | 13 | . | TRBV27
CASYREFPGELFF | TGTGCCAGCTACAGGGAATTCCCCGGGGAGCTGTTTTTT | . | TRBJ2-2 | 13 | . | TRBV18
CASSRSGGDGNTIYF | TGCGCCAGCAGCCGATCGGGGGGCGATGGAAACACCATATATTTT | once | TRBJ1-3 | 15 | . | TRBV5-1
CASRADRASNQPQHF | TGTGCCAGTAGGGCGGACAGGGCTAGCAATCAGCCCCAGCATTTT | few | TRBJ1-5 | 15 | TRBD1 | TRBV19
CSVEQGMNTEAFF | TGCAGCGTCGAACAGGGGATGAACACTGAAGCTTTCTTT | . | TRBJ1-1 | 13 | TRBD1 | TRBV29-1
CASSQYDSSPYF | TGTGCCAGCAGCCAGTACGACTCTTCCCCGTACTTC | . | TRBJ2-7 | 12 | . | TRBV5-5
CASSLDQHQETQYF | TGTGCCAGCAGCTTAGATCAGCACCAAGAGACCCAGTACTTC | . | TRBJ2-5 | 14 | . | TRBV11-3